Listed below are T cell receptor beta chains from one sample, sequenced in a study of cytomegalovirus exposure and HLA in healthy donors. Using immunoSEQ multiplex PCR, the repertoire was profiled, and TCRdb retains in-frame clones only, with some absent. There are roughly 100,000 clones in the sample; around four fifths occur only once, and about 8.6% lies in the top ten. The sequenced sample was PBMCs. Receptors were obtained from a woman aged 40 to 50 in good health and CMV-seropositive. Both conserved end residues are part of each CDR3. Fields, in order: CDR3 protein, CDR3 DNA, V gene, J gene, D gene, clone size. The D gene is left open where the match is weak. The size of a clone is reported for some rows only, either as once, few or many, or as a class for expanded clones.

cdr3_aa: CASSLGLAGQETQYF
cdr3_nt: TGCGCCAGCAGCTTAGGTCTAGCGGGACAAGAGACCCAGTACTTC
v_call: TRBV5-1
j_call: TRBJ2-5
d_call: TRBD2
clone_size: few

cdr3_aa: CASSAHIAGGPDTQYF
cdr3_nt: TGTGCCAGCAGCGCCCATATAGCGGGAGGGCCAGATACGCAGTATTTT
v_call: TRBV9
j_call: TRBJ2-3
d_call: TRBD2
clone_size: .

cdr3_aa: CASRAGTGSTYEQYF
cdr3_nt: TGTGCCAGCCGGGCAGGGACAGGCTCTACCTACGAGCAGTACTTC
v_call: TRBV21-1
j_call: TRBJ2-7
d_call: .
clone_size: .

cdr3_aa: CASSGSGFF
cdr3_nt: TGTGCCAGTAGCGGGAGCGGGTTCTTC
v_call: TRBV21-1
j_call: TRBJ2-1
d_call: .
clone_size: .

cdr3_aa: CASSLDRGTPLHF
cdr3_nt: TGTGCCAGCAGCCTAGACAGGGGTACACCCCTCCACTTT
v_call: TRBV7-9
j_call: TRBJ1-6
d_call: TRBD1
clone_size: .

cdr3_aa: CASSEFDRATEKLFF
cdr3_nt: TGTGCCAGCAGTGAATTTGACAGGGCAACTGAAAAACTGTTTTTT
v_call: TRBV25-1
j_call: TRBJ1-4
d_call: TRBD1
clone_size: few

cdr3_aa: CASRTGTGGYGYTF
cdr3_nt: TGTGCCAGCAGGACCGGGACAGGGGGTTATGGCTACACCTTC
v_call: TRBV6-5
j_call: TRBJ1-2
d_call: TRBD1
clone_size: .

cdr3_aa: CASSLNTGLAGYNEQFF
cdr3_nt: TGCGCCAGCAGCCTAAACACGGGACTAGCGGGGTACAATGAGCAGTTCTTC
v_call: TRBV5-1
j_call: TRBJ2-1
d_call: TRBD2
clone_size: .

cdr3_aa: CASSSASGGDTQYF
cdr3_nt: TGTGCCAGCAGTTCTGCTAGCGGGGGAGATACGCAGTATTTT
v_call: TRBV27
j_call: TRBJ2-3
d_call: TRBD2
clone_size: .

cdr3_aa: CASSVRPSGTGELFF
cdr3_nt: TGTGCCAGCAGCGTGCGCCCCTCGGGCACCGGGGAGCTGTTTTTT
v_call: TRBV9
j_call: TRBJ2-2
d_call: .
clone_size: .

cdr3_aa: CASSSPGQGLVAFF
cdr3_nt: TGTGCCAGCAGCTCCCCGGGACAGGGATTGGTGGCTTTCTTT
v_call: TRBV7-9
j_call: TRBJ1-1
d_call: TRBD1
clone_size: .

cdr3_aa: CASSYRTQGQQFF
cdr3_nt: TGTGCCAGCAGCTACCGGACACAAGGACAGCAGTTCTTC
v_call: TRBV7-2
j_call: TRBJ2-1
d_call: .
clone_size: .

cdr3_aa: CASSTLGGWEKLFF
cdr3_nt: TGTGCCAGCAGCACACTTGGGGGGTGGGAAAAACTGTTTTTT
v_call: TRBV28
j_call: TRBJ1-4
d_call: .
clone_size: .

cdr3_aa: CASSEFGRQNEQYF
cdr3_nt: TGTGCCAGCAGTGAATTTGGCAGGCAAAACGAGCAGTACTTC
v_call: TRBV25-1
j_call: TRBJ2-7
d_call: .
clone_size: .

cdr3_aa: CASSSLRAREQYF
cdr3_nt: TGTGCCAGCAGTTCCCTGCGGGCTAGGGAGCAGTACTTC
v_call: TRBV28
j_call: TRBJ2-7
d_call: .
clone_size: .

cdr3_aa: CASSPLSSYEQYF
cdr3_nt: TGTGCCAGCAGCCCCCTTAGCTCCTACGAGCAGTACTTC
v_call: TRBV13
j_call: TRBJ2-7
d_call: .
clone_size: .

cdr3_aa: CATDTLGRELQPQHF
cdr3_nt: TGTGCCACCGACACCCTCGGTAGGGAGCTTCAGCCCCAGCATTTT
v_call: TRBV28
j_call: TRBJ1-5
d_call: .
clone_size: .

cdr3_aa: CASSLGKRTGDEKLFF
cdr3_nt: TGTGCCAGCAGCTTAGGGAAGCGGACAGGGGATGAAAAACTGTTTTTT
v_call: TRBV11-2
j_call: TRBJ1-4
d_call: TRBD1
clone_size: .

cdr3_aa: CASSSAGQGVKYGYTF
cdr3_nt: TGTGCCAGCAGCTCCGCCGGACAGGGGGTAAAGTATGGCTACACCTTC
v_call: TRBV5-6
j_call: TRBJ1-2
d_call: TRBD1
clone_size: .

cdr3_aa: CASSQRIPLIQGRGTEAFF
cdr3_nt: TGCGCCAGCAGCCAAAGGATCCCACTCATTCAGGGGCGAGGGACTGAAGCTTTCTTT
v_call: TRBV4-1
j_call: TRBJ1-1
d_call: .
clone_size: .

cdr3_aa: CASSILHGLNEKLFF
cdr3_nt: TGTGCCAGTAGTATTCTCCACGGGTTAAATGAAAAACTGTTTTTT
v_call: TRBV19
j_call: TRBJ1-4
d_call: .
clone_size: once

cdr3_aa: CAIHGQGTNYGYTF
cdr3_nt: TGTGCCATCCACGGACAGGGGACGAACTATGGCTACACCTTC
v_call: TRBV10-3
j_call: TRBJ1-2
d_call: TRBD1
clone_size: .

cdr3_aa: CASSSSQRSDTQYF
cdr3_nt: TGTGCCAGCAGCTCCTCCCAGCGCTCAGATACGCAGTATTTT
v_call: TRBV5-4
j_call: TRBJ2-3
d_call: .
clone_size: .

cdr3_aa: CASSPSRDYGYTF
cdr3_nt: TGTGCCAGCAGCCCCTCCAGGGACTATGGCTACACCTTC
v_call: TRBV7-2
j_call: TRBJ1-2
d_call: .
clone_size: once

cdr3_aa: CASSSEDRGNTIYF
cdr3_nt: TGTGCCAGCAGCTCGGAAGACAGGGGAAACACCATATATTTT
v_call: TRBV4-2
j_call: TRBJ1-3
d_call: .
clone_size: .

cdr3_aa: CASSLKMGWPQHF
cdr3_nt: TGTGCCAGCAGCTTAAAGATGGGCTGGCCCCAGCATTTT
v_call: TRBV7-3
j_call: TRBJ1-5
d_call: .
clone_size: .

cdr3_aa: CASSLLWSRETQYF
cdr3_nt: TGTGCCAGCAGCTTACTTTGGAGCCGCGAGACCCAGTACTTC
v_call: TRBV7-8
j_call: TRBJ2-5
d_call: .
clone_size: .

cdr3_aa: CASSLEHAGYITGELFF
cdr3_nt: TGTGCCAGCAGCTTAGAGCATGCAGGGTATATCACCGGGGAGCTGTTTTTT
v_call: TRBV11-2
j_call: TRBJ2-2
d_call: .
clone_size: .

cdr3_aa: CASSAAGGRNTEAFF
cdr3_nt: TGTGCCAGCAGTGCAGCAGGGGGCCGGAACACTGAAGCTTTCTTT
v_call: TRBV25-1
j_call: TRBJ1-1
d_call: TRBD1
clone_size: .

cdr3_aa: CASRRDRGRFNEQFF
cdr3_nt: TGTGCCAGCAGGAGGGACAGGGGGCGGTTCAATGAGCAGTTCTTC
v_call: TRBV6-1
j_call: TRBJ2-1
d_call: TRBD1
clone_size: .

cdr3_aa: CASGSLETQYF
cdr3_nt: TGTGCTAGTGGTAGCCTTGAGACCCAGTACTTC
v_call: TRBV12-5
j_call: TRBJ2-5
d_call: .
clone_size: few

cdr3_aa: CASSQESLSRLAGGWGRYEQYF
cdr3_nt: TGCGCCAGCAGCCAAGAAAGTTTATCGAGACTAGCGGGAGGATGGGGCCGCTACGAGCAGTACTTC
v_call: TRBV4-1
j_call: TRBJ2-7
d_call: TRBD2
clone_size: .

cdr3_aa: CASSVDRGRGYGYTF
cdr3_nt: TGTGCCAGCAGTGTAGACAGGGGGCGAGGCTATGGCTACACCTTC
v_call: TRBV27
j_call: TRBJ1-2
d_call: TRBD1
clone_size: .

cdr3_aa: CASSEMRGSADTQYF
cdr3_nt: TGTGCCAGCAGTGAAATGAGGGGGTCGGCAGATACGCAGTATTTT
v_call: TRBV6-1
j_call: TRBJ2-3
d_call: .
clone_size: .

cdr3_aa: CASSLTAHLEKLFF
cdr3_nt: TGTGCCAGCAGTCTGACAGCCCATCTTGAAAAACTGTTTTTT
v_call: TRBV2
j_call: TRBJ1-4
d_call: .
clone_size: .

cdr3_aa: CASRAGPGGAYGYTF
cdr3_nt: TGTGCCAGCAGGGCCGGCCCAGGGGGCGCTTATGGCTACACCTTC
v_call: TRBV28
j_call: TRBJ1-2
d_call: TRBD1
clone_size: .

cdr3_aa: CTSSQIQIDRGFVYGYTF
cdr3_nt: TGTACCAGCAGCCAGATTCAAATCGACAGGGGGTTTGTCTACGGCTACACCTTC
v_call: TRBV5-6
j_call: TRBJ1-2
d_call: TRBD1
clone_size: few

cdr3_aa: CASSLLSGGVHNEQFF
cdr3_nt: TGTGCCAGCAGTTTACTATCGGGGGGGGTACACAATGAGCAGTTCTTC
v_call: TRBV27
j_call: TRBJ2-1
d_call: TRBD2
clone_size: few

cdr3_aa: CASSYTGGYEQYF
cdr3_nt: TGTGCCAGCAGTTACACAGGGGGCTACGAGCAGTACTTC
v_call: TRBV6-5
j_call: TRBJ2-7
d_call: TRBD1
clone_size: .

cdr3_aa: CASSIQRTARDGYTF
cdr3_nt: TGTGCCAGCAGCATCCAGCGGACAGCCCGGGATGGCTACACCTTC
v_call: TRBV7-9
j_call: TRBJ1-2
d_call: .
clone_size: .

cdr3_aa: CATSFGRGGSEQYF
cdr3_nt: TGTGCCACCAGCTTCGGACGTGGCGGGAGCGAGCAGTACTTC
v_call: TRBV15
j_call: TRBJ2-7
d_call: TRBD2
clone_size: .

cdr3_aa: CASSVTDGAYEQYF
cdr3_nt: TGTGCCAGCAGCGTTACTGACGGAGCCTACGAGCAGTACTTC
v_call: TRBV9
j_call: TRBJ2-7
d_call: .
clone_size: .

cdr3_aa: CASSLLGRTGGNQPQHF
cdr3_nt: TGTGCCAGCAGTTTATTGGGCAGGACAGGGGGGAATCAGCCCCAGCATTTT
v_call: TRBV28
j_call: TRBJ1-5
d_call: TRBD1
clone_size: .

cdr3_aa: CASSGRTASYEQYF
cdr3_nt: TGTGCCAGCAGCGGGCGGACAGCGTCCTACGAGCAGTACTTC
v_call: TRBV7-2
j_call: TRBJ2-7
d_call: .
clone_size: .

cdr3_aa: CATLTRQGWTEAFF
cdr3_nt: TGTGCCACTTTAACCCGACAGGGATGGACTGAAGCTTTCTTT
v_call: TRBV7-2
j_call: TRBJ1-1
d_call: TRBD1
clone_size: .